This TCR beta chain was retrieved from a study of cytomegalovirus exposure and HLA in healthy donors. Researchers ran the PCR with 60 Vbeta and 13 Jbeta primers. Only in-frame clones appear in the TCRdb table, and some are missing; sequencing was by immunoSEQ multiplex PCR. The table has 100,000 to 130,000 clones, 82% seen once. Between the trimmed V and J ends, which lost 1 base and 1 base, there was a span of 8 bases. The CDR3 is 14 residues long. The germline gives CDR1 SEHNR, CDR2 FQNEAQ (reference sequence). The sequenced sample was PBMCs. The chain has TRBV7-9 and TRBJ2-7, with D tentatively TRBD1 (5 bases). This sequence originates from a young man in good health and CMV-seropositive. Written as DNA, the CDR3 is TGTGCCAGCAGCTTAGGGGGCGGTTCCTACGAGCAGTACTTC. Translating gives CASSLGGGSYEQYF.